The 5 T cell receptor beta chains presented below share a single source sample, sequenced in a study of Ad26.COV2.S vaccination and SARS-CoV-2 variants. As to treatment: approximately 18 received Ad26.COV2.S at low or high dose, single or two shots; about 5 received placebo; per-sample allocation not given. The samples date from day 63 after the first vaccine or placebo injection. Assay: immunoSEQ multiplex PCR; the TCRdb copy retains only in-frame clones and omits some. This table holds 350,000 to 500,000 clones, approximately 92% found once. The material sequenced was peripheral blood, taken in a trial of Ad26.COV2.S vaccine versus placebo. These receptors came from a person between 18 and 65 years old who received the Ad26.COV2.S COVID-19 vaccine or a placebo.

J is TRBJ2-7 and V is TRBV6-2 or TRBV6-3; 10 bases are a match to TRBD2. With 0 bases clipped from V and 4 bases from J, the junction kept 18 bases outside the gene matches. CDR1 MNHEY and CDR2 SVGEGT come from the germline V gene. This CDR3 spans 20 amino acids. CDR3 nucleotides: TGTGCCAGCAGTTACTCGGTGGCTAAGGAGCGGGAGGGCCTGGGGTACGAGCAGTACTTC. Translated: CASSYSVAKEREGLGYEQYF.

The chain couples TRBV5-1 to TRBJ1-2; D perhaps matches TRBD1 (6 bases). V lost 4 bases to trimming and J lost 4 bases, with 20 bases between them. Germline V gene lookup returns CDR1 SGHRS and CDR2 YFSETQ. The CDR3 covers 16 residues. CDR3 residues: CASSPGGGPGGYGYTF. The CDR3 DNA follows: TGCGCCAGCAGCCCGGGTGGGGGGCCTGGTGGCTATGGCTACACCTTC.

V is TRBV7-2 and J is TRBJ2-7; D remains unclear. Germline V gene lookup returns CDR1 SGHTA and CDR2 FQGNSA. The CDR3 spans 16 residues. V lost 1 base to trimming and J lost 1 base, with 14 bases between them. The CDR3 DNA sequence: TGTGCCAGCAGCTTAGGGCGGCAGGCGTTTTCCTACGAGCAGTACTTC. Translated, it gives CASSLGRQAFSYEQYF.

The chain combines TRBV5-4 with TRBJ2-5, with 9 bases lining up with TRBD1. Germline values: CDR1 SGHNT, CDR2 YYREEE (reference sequence). CDR3 size: 14 residues. The ends lost 3 bases at V and 5 bases at J; junction bases unmatched: 5. The CDR3 region is CASSSGTGRETQYF. For the CDR3, the DNA is TGTGCCAGCAGCTCCGGGACAGGGAGGGAGACCCAGTACTTC. Complete variable domain (other parts from reference TRBV5-4 and TRBJ2-5): ETGVTQSPTHLIKTRGQQVTLRCSSQSGHNTVSWYQQALGQGPQFIFQYYREEENGRGNFPPRFSGLQFPNYSSELNVNALELDDSALYLCASSSGTGRETQYFGPGTRLLVL.

The V and J genes are TRBV9 and TRBJ1-1; D might be TRBD1 (5 bases). Trimming cost V 0 bases and J 3 bases, with 12 bases left between them. The CDR3 covers 15 residues. Per the germline V gene, CDR1 is SGDLS and CDR2 is YYNGEE. Here the CDR3 reads CASSVVQGAYTEAFF. The CDR3 region has the DNA TGTGCCAGCAGCGTAGTCCAGGGAGCGTACACTGAAGCTTTCTTT.